Listed below are T cell receptor beta chains from one sample, sequenced in a study of CD8 T cells in ankylosing spondylitis. TCRdb re-derived calls from the 5' RACE reads in MiXCR, one entry per CDR3 protein. The sample yields about 440,000 distinct CDR3 sequences, 15% to 20% seen once. Source material: blood, either unsorted or a sorted T cell fraction (not recorded which). All receptors come from a male donor with ankylosing spondylitis. CDR3s include the opening cysteine and the closing phenylalanine or tryptophan. The D gene is left open where the match is weak. A clone size is listed for some rows: how often the clone was seen (once, few, many), or a class if it is expanded.

D,length,V,J,size,CDR3,DNA
TRBD1,12,TRBV29-1,TRBJ2-3,NA,CSLRQGGDTQYF,TGCAGTCTTAGACAGGGGGGAGATACGCAGTATTTT
NA,14,TRBV6-2/TRBV6-3,TRBJ1-1,NA,CASTLGGGNTEAFF,TGTGCCAGCACTCTGGGCGGGGGAAACACTGAAGCTTTCTTT
NA,16,TRBV7-9,TRBJ2-1,NA,CASSSFRGNLDNEQFF,TGTGCCAGCAGCTCTTTCCGGGGCAACCTTGACAATGAGCAGTTCTTC
TRBD2,14,TRBV20-1,TRBJ2-1,NA,CSASAGLGNNEQFF,TGCAGTGCTAGCGCGGGACTAGGTAACAATGAGCAGTTCTTC
NA,16,TRBV3-1,TRBJ2-7,NA,CASSQLRGLAEYEQYF,TGTGCCAGCAGCCAACTAAGGGGGCTAGCGGAATACGAGCAGTACTTC
NA,11,TRBV6-5,TRBJ2-7,NA,CDGGPRDEQYF,TGTGACGGGGGGCCAAGGGACGAGCAGTACTTC
NA,13,TRBV7-2,TRBJ1-4,few,CASSRGGEEKLFF,TGTGCCAGCAGCAGGGGGGGGGAGGAAAAACTGTTTTTT
NA,17,TRBV27,TRBJ2-2,NA,CASTNRPGGANTGELFF,TGTGCCAGCACCAACCGCCCGGGGGGCGCGAACACCGGGGAGCTGTTTTTT
NA,14,TRBV3-1,TRBJ1-4,few,CASSQGTHNEKLFF,TGTGCCAGCAGCCAAGGGACCCATAATGAAAAACTGTTTTTT
NA,14,TRBV2,TRBJ1-1,many,CASRALRGVTEAFF,TGTGCCAGCAGAGCCCTTCGAGGAGTCACTGAAGCTTTCTTT
NA,13,TRBV20-1,TRBJ1-2,few,CSTIYRVNYGYTF,TGCAGTACTATTTACAGGGTTAACTATGGCTACACCTTC
NA,13,TRBV4-2,TRBJ1-1,NA,CASSQNRVTEALF,TGTGCCAGCAGCCAGAACAGGGTGACTGAAGCTTTGTTT
TRBD1,19,TRBV12-3/TRBV12-4,TRBJ2-2,few,CASSQPGQGVPARFGELFF,TGTGCCAGCAGTCAACCGGGACAGGGGGTTCCCGCCCGCTTCGGGGAGCTGTTTTTT
TRBD2,17,TRBV12-3/TRBV12-4,TRBJ2-5,NA,CASSPTRGGWGGETQYF,TGTGCCAGCAGTCCAACACGGGGGGGCTGGGGGGGAGAGACCCAGTACTTC
TRBD1,14,TRBV6-1,TRBJ1-3,once,CASSPDRVANTIYF,TGTGCCAGCAGCCCCGACAGGGTGGCGAACACCATATATTTT
NA,13,TRBV28,TRBJ1-2,NA,CASSLKTNYGYTF,TGTGCCAGCAGTTTAAAAACTAACTATGGCTACACCTTC
NA,15,TRBV12-3/TRBV12-4,TRBJ2-5,few,CASSSGPLWGETQYF,TGTGCCAGCAGTTCTGGACCCTTATGGGGAGAGACCCAGTACTTC
TRBD2,14,TRBV10-3,TRBJ2-1,many,CAISPGLAGDEQFF,TGTGCCATCAGCCCTGGACTAGCGGGAGATGAGCAGTTCTTC
NA,12,TRBV6-5,TRBJ2-2,few,CASRRETGELFF,TGTGCCAGCAGACGGGAGACCGGGGAGCTGTTTTTT
TRBD1,19,TRBV20-1,TRBJ1-4,few,CSARAGTGVLLSTNEKLFF,TGCAGTGCTAGGGCCGGGACAGGGGTTTTGTTATCAACTAATGAAAAACTGTTTTTT
TRBD1,14,TRBV7-9,TRBJ1-1,NA,CASRHGTGGTEAFF,TGTGCCAGCAGACACGGGACAGGGGGCACTGAAGCTTTCTTT
NA,14,TRBV30,TRBJ1-1,many,CAWLMAGRNTEAFF,TGTGCCTGGCTTATGGCAGGGCGAAACACTGAAGCTTTCTTT
NA,15,TRBV5-1,TRBJ2-1,many,CASSFKDPPYNEQFF,TGCGCCAGCAGCTTCAAGGACCCCCCATACAATGAGCAGTTCTTC
TRBD2,17,TRBV7-2,TRBJ2-5,few,CASSPRGSGSVAETQYF,TGTGCCAGCAGCCCCCGTGGTAGCGGGAGTGTTGCAGAGACCCAGTACTTC
TRBD1,14,TRBV5-1,TRBJ2-7,few,CASSWDRDRYEQYF,TGCGCCAGCAGCTGGGACAGGGATAGGTACGAGCAGTACTTC
NA,16,TRBV6-5,TRBJ1-6,NA,CASSYTRKALWSPLHF,TGTGCCAGCAGTTACACTCGGAAAGCTCTGTGGTCACCCCTCCACTTT
TRBD1,17,TRBV19,TRBJ1-5,NA,CASSTVRDRVRNQPQHF,TGTGCCAGTAGTACTGTCCGGGACAGGGTGCGGAATCAGCCCCAGCATTTT
TRBD1,14,TRBV5-1,TRBJ2-5,many,CASSSLGQGETQYF,TGCGCCAGCAGCAGCCTAGGACAGGGGGAGACCCAGTACTTC
NA,14,TRBV18,TRBJ1-4,NA,CASSPQGTNEKLFF,TGTGCCAGCTCACCACAGGGGACTAATGAAAAACTGTTTTTT
NA,14,TRBV3-1,TRBJ1-2,few,CASSPGRTTGGYTF,TGTGCCAGCAGCCCAGGACGGACCACGGGGGGCTACACCTTC
NA,11,TRBV2,TRBJ2-4,few,CASTRSDNPNF,TGTGCCAGCACCCGGTCGGACAATCCCAACTTC
NA,13,TRBV6-2/TRBV6-3,TRBJ2-3,NA,CASKARVTDTQYF,TGTGCCAGCAAAGCGAGGGTCACAGATACGCAGTATTTT
TRBD1,15,TRBV20-1,TRBJ2-1,NA,CSAQGTATPGDEQFF,TGCAGTGCCCAGGGGACAGCCACCCCGGGTGATGAGCAGTTCTTC
NA,12,TRBV2,TRBJ2-2,NA,CASSELTGELFF,TGTGCCAGCAGTGAATTAACCGGGGAGCTGTTTTTT
NA,15,TRBV4-1,TRBJ1-5,few,CASSQEGGGGQPQHF,TGCGCCAGCAGCCAAGAGGGGGGGGGCGGTCAGCCCCAGCATTTT
NA,13,TRBV18,TRBJ1-4,NA,CASSPTLSEKLFF,TGTGCCAGCTCACCTACTCTCAGCGAAAAACTGTTTTTT
TRBD1,15,TRBV5-4,TRBJ2-1,NA,CASSLGGQGWNEQFF,TGTGCCAGCAGCTTGGGTGGACAGGGGTGGAATGAGCAGTTCTTC
TRBD1,15,TRBV29-1,TRBJ1-2,many,CSVIGGQGADYGYTF,TGCAGCGTCATAGGGGGACAGGGGGCAGACTATGGCTACACCTTC
NA,15,TRBV5-1,TRBJ2-2,many,CASSLPGPDTGELFF,TGCGCCAGCAGCTTACCGGGACCAGACACCGGGGAGCTGTTTTTT
NA,12,TRBV20-1,TRBJ2-5,few,CSARQGRETQYF,TGCAGTGCTAGACAGGGCCGAGAGACCCAGTACTTC
NA,16,TRBV27,TRBJ2-6,NA,CASSPILISGANVLTF,TGTGCCAGCAGTCCAATCTTGATCTCTGGGGCCAACGTCCTGACTTTC
NA,16,TRBV5-1,TRBJ2-1,NA,CASSLPLLSSYNEQFF,TGCGCCAGCAGCTTGCCACTGCTAAGCTCCTACAATGAGCAGTTCTTC
NA,14,TRBV6-1,TRBJ1-2,once,CASSEVGQNYGYTF,TGTGCCAGCAGTGAAGTCGGGCAGAACTATGGCTACACCTTC
TRBD2,17,TRBV4-1,TRBJ2-3,many,CASSLSGTGGATDTQYF,TGCGCCAGCAGCCTAAGCGGAACGGGAGGAGCCACAGATACGCAGTATTTT
TRBD1,18,TRBV6-2/TRBV6-3,TRBJ1-6,NA,CASSPHLTGRSNNSPLHF,TGTGCCAGCAGTCCTCACTTGACAGGGCGTTCGAATAATTCACCCCTCCACTTT
TRBD1,14,TRBV27,TRBJ2-7,few,CASSPQGRQGEQYF,TGTGCCAGCAGTCCCCAAGGCCGACAGGGCGAGCAGTACTTC
TRBD2,15,TRBV10-3,TRBJ2-7,few,CAISEGLAGGYEQYF,TGTGCCATCAGTGAGGGACTAGCGGGAGGGTACGAGCAGTACTTC
TRBD1,12,TRBV7-9,TRBJ1-1,few,CAGQGLNTEAFF,TGTGCCGGACAGGGGTTGAACACTGAAGCTTTCTTT
NA,13,TRBV5-6,TRBJ1-1,many,CASSRDLSTEAFF,TGTGCCAGCAGCAGGGACCTTTCCACTGAAGCTTTCTTT
TRBD1,14,TRBV4-1,TRBJ1-6,few,CASSQPGGNSPLHF,TGCGCCAGCAGCCAACCAGGGGGTAATTCACCCCTCCACTTT
TRBD1,13,TRBV20-1,TRBJ1-5,NA,CSASGTGLQPQHF,TGCAGTGCTTCCGGGACAGGGCTTCAGCCCCAGCATTTT